This record covers a single T cell receptor beta chain. Its recognized antigen is unknown. This could be a read error, since a much larger clone is one nucleotide away. The CDR3 numbers 10 residues from cysteine through phenylalanine. The retained sequence is limited to the CDR3, 30 bases, with the frame set at the first base. Per the germline V gene (reference sequence), MNHEY is the CDR1 and SMNVEV is the CDR2. The junction carries 6 bases between V and J, which are trimmed by 4 bases and 9 bases respectively. This specimen comes from a study of T cells in Graves' hyperthyroidism and ophthalmopathy (dated by TCRdb to between 2018 and 2021). Study-level background: Peripheral blood samples were taken at the time of initial diagnosis, prior to any treatment. To identify distinguishing TCR V-J signatures, a discovery cohort of 95 to 100 patients was used, comprising some 45 with Graves' ophthalmopathy and 57 with stable Graves' hyperthyroidism. Prospective prediction of ophthalmopathy was tested in an independent validation cohort consisting of 18 hyperthyroidism patients and some 17 patients who later progressed to ophthalmopathy. The 100 discovery patients were randomly divided into training and test sets at a 7:3 ratio. The study also compared thyroid tissue and blood T-cell repertoires from five or six Graves' hyperthyroidism patients. Once sampling was done, hyperthyroidism patients were given methimazole at a starting dose of 30 mg daily, whereas ophthalmopathy patients were given high-dose intravenous methylprednisolone. TCR Vbeta CDR3 sequencing of 130 to 150 peripheral blood samples (fewer than 45 ophthalmopathy, 75 to 85 hyperthyroidism and roughly 17 progressor patients) is reported in the paper. Overall study results and their limits: Sample size was not statistically predetermined, and blinding of investigators to group allocation was not performed. In validation, the model predicted progression to ophthalmopathy a median of 6.5 months before onset, with over 60% sensitivity and more than 72% specificity. A model built on a 13 V-J signature distinguished ophthalmopathy from stable hyperthyroidism, reaching 85% to 90% sensitivity and around 82% specificity in cross-validation and 80%/75% in testing. Blood samples also contained most of the expanded thyroid clonotypes (frequency above 0.001), which suggests that blood repertoires may reflect thyroid immune responses.

Graves' hyperthyroidism was defined as stable when no progression to ophthalmopathy occurred over 18 months of follow-up. Hyperthyroidism patients were newly diagnosed, had a disease duration of under 2 months, and were aged 18 to 65 years. Exclusion was applied to patients with uncontrolled infections, other autoimmune diseases, pregnancy or lactation. Clinical symptoms, serum thyroxine and TRAb, thyroid ultrasound, and orbital computed tomography formed the basis for the diagnoses. PBMCs were isolated from about 10 ml of fresh peripheral blood by Ficoll-Paque density gradient centrifugation. Total RNA was extracted using Trizol reagent, and RNA quality was assessed on an Agilent 2100 Bioanalyzer. The TCR beta CDR3 regions were amplified from the RNA transcripts. The TCR CDR3 was subjected to a first round of RT-PCR using the HTBI primer set and the Qiagen OneStep RT-PCR kit. The libraries were constructed in a second round of multiplex PCR and then size-selected and purified. Paired-end sequencing of the libraries was performed with 100 bp reads on an Illumina HiSeq2000. Per the original workflow: Raw data were processed with SOAPnuke, discarding reads with adapters, uncalled bases, mean Phred below 15, or no exact constant-primer or identifier match. High-quality paired reads were merged using COPE v1.2.5, and each unique nucleotide sequence was defined as a clonotype. Clonotypes were aligned to IMGT TRBV, TRBD and TRBJ reference segments using MiTCR v1.1. Analysis was restricted to V-J combinations with a frequency above 0.0001, which covered roughly 99% of repertoires. A TCS score was defined as the ratio between F50 (clonal expansion) and ExV (chaos), using BLOSUM62-based TCRdist between CDR3 peptides within each V-J. Welch's t-statistics and random forest reduced approximately 520 V-J features to around 14, which were used in a naive Bayes classifier (R e1071). TCRdb redid the processing of the public reads, applying fastp at Q25 and MiXCR, and retained in-frame beta chains. Duplicate CDR3 protein sequences are folded into a single record with the most common DNA and genes. V and J calls and clone size were set by TCRdb, not the authors. In all, the sample holds 450,000 to 600,000 distinct CDR3 sequences, and 12% to 15% of those were seen once. The top ten clonotypes cover roughly 13% of the sample.

Sequenced input: blood. The sequence was collected from a woman aged 40 to 50 with Graves' hyperthyroidism. Here the chain combines TRBV27 and TRBJ1-1; the D gene is not confidently resolved. The nucleotide sequence is given as TGTGCCAGCAGTTGGATGAAAGCTTTCTTT. Its amino acids are CASSWMKAFF.